What follows is one TCR beta chain and its context. Its binding antigen is unknown. Base quality data are lacking; no much larger clone is found one base away. This sample was included in a study of blood T cell repertoires in COVID-19 (dated by TCRdb to 2020 to 2021). About the study as a whole: Samples covering the acute and convalescent phases of COVID-19 were provided by collaborators in the United States, Italy and Spain. The prospective study material was composed of cDNA or gDNA derived from T cells, B-cell-depleted T cells, or PBMCs. Deeply sampled blood TCRbeta repertoires from subjects exposed to, actively infected with, or recovered from COVID-19 were included in the dataset. The repertoires were made available in a free public database intended to serve as a resource for research on the immune response to SARS-CoV-2. Samples came from the ongoing ImmuneRACE study (first 160 participants) plus 1,254 subjects from 6 global collaborators. Nearly every sample came with metadata listing a de-identified subject ID, COVID-19 status, age in years and sex. Where available, HLA class I and class II types were taken from metadata supplied by the sample provider and were not determined by assay-based typing.

Overall results and qualifications from the work: Clinical and demographic metadata were provided uncurated, with the amount varying by source and participant.

Each collaborating institution followed its own protocols to collect whole blood in K2EDTA tubes. For TCRbeta analysis, collaborators shipped samples in one of three forms: frozen whole blood, isolated PBMCs, or DNA extracted from either of those sample types. TCRbeta CDR3 regions were amplified from genomic DNA by means of the immunoSEQ Assay, a bias-controlled multiplex PCR. The authors' pipeline ran thus. Nucleated cell counts per sample were estimated from amplification of reference gene primers within the assay. To quantify the absolute abundance of each unique TCRbeta CDR3 rearrangement, sequence reads were collapsed and filtered. For each sample, productive Simpson clonality was calculated as the square root of Simpson's diversity index across productive rearrangements. Entries here come from immuneACCESS through TCRdb and include only in-frame sequences with V and J called. Some clones fail to appear in such tables; in the studies checked, an unresolved V gene covers under half of the shortfall, and the cause of the remainder is unknown. V and J calls and clone size are copied from that table; D and trimming were computed from the DNA. This sample holds hundreds of thousands of clones; about 68% were observed only once. Clones ranked in the top ten supply about 3% of the sample.

The sample taken for sequencing was peripheral blood. The origin of this receptor is an elderly woman with acute or convalescent COVID-19.

The nucleotide sequence is TGTGCCAGCAGCTGGGGGACAGGGAATCAGCCCCAGCATTTT. Its coded protein is CASSWGTGNQPQHF. The sequence joins TRBV5-5 to TRBJ1-5; 9 middle bases align to TRBD1. The CDR3 numbers 14 residues from cysteine through phenylalanine. Only the CDR3 DNA stays, 42 bases, in frame from base 1. For CDR1 and CDR2, the germline V gene (reference sequence) lists SGHKS and YYEKEE. From V the trimming removes 3 bases and from J it removes 4 bases, while the gene matches leave 2 bases of the junction unaccounted for. Joined to the reference TRBV5-5 and TRBJ1-5 proteins, this CDR3 gives the full variable domain: DAGVTQSPTHLIKTRGQQVTLRCSPISGHKSVSWYQQVLGQGPQFIFQYYEKEERGRGNFPDRFSARQFPNYSSELNVNALLLGDSALYLCASSWGTGNQPQHFGDGTRLSIL.